The next 5 T cell receptor beta chains were all read from a single sample in a study of T cell repertoires in cytomegalovirus infection. One entry per CDR3 protein, called by TCRdb with MiXCR from the reads. The sample lists fewer than 350,000 distinct CDR3 sequences, roughly 28% occurring once. For these receptors, no antigen is known. The sample consisted of cultured PBMCs, taken from culture after CMV antigen stimulation. The receptors here all came from a human donor in good health (CMV status not recorded). Some clones in this sample may be carry-over from other donors' samples.

This clonotype has just a few counts. The V and J genes are TRBV3-1 and TRBJ2-3; no clear D. This CDR3 contains 12 residues. Trimming took off 3 bases at V and 0 bases at J, with 1 base between the two ends. Germline CDR1 and CDR2: LGHDT and YNNKEL (reference sequence). This CDR3 reads CASSHSTDTQYF. In nucleotides, the CDR3 is TGTGCCAGCAGCCATAGCACAGATACGCAGTATTTT.

This clonotype has only a few counts. This chain uses TRBV7-9 with TRBJ2-7; TRBD2 agrees at 8 bases. The junction had 7 bases not matched to a gene; V was cut back by 3 bases and J by 0 bases. This CDR3 has 16 amino acids. CDR1 and CDR2 (germline): SEHNR, FQNEAQ (reference sequence). This CDR3 reads CASSFERERSSYEQYF. CDR3 sequence (DNA): TGTGCCAGCAGCTTTGAGCGGGAGCGGAGCTCCTACGAGCAGTACTTC.

The CDR3 reads CASSFTNYREDEQFF. As DNA, the CDR3 is TGTGCCAGCAGCTTCACAAACTACAGGGAGGATGAGCAGTTCTTC. The rearrangement joins TRBV11-2 to TRBJ2-1, with D perhaps TRBD1 or TRBD2 (6 bases each). Germline V CDR1 and CDR2: SGHAT, FQNNGV. The CDR3 is made up of 15 amino acids. V dropped 3 bases and J dropped 8 bases, with 17 bases sitting between them. Drawing the rest from reference TRBV11-2 and TRBJ2-1, the complete variable domain is EAGVAQSPRYKIIEKRQSVAFWCNPISGHATLYWYQQILGQGPKLLIQFQNNGVVDDSQLPKDRFSAERLKGVDSTLKIQPAKLEDSAVYLCASSFTNYREDEQFFGPGTRLTVL.

The J gene is TRBJ2-2, the V gene TRBV7-9; 10 bases fit TRBD2. The germline V gene has CDR1 SEHNR and CDR2 FQNEAQ (reference sequence). Trimming cost V 7 bases and J 3 bases; bases outside gene matches: 8. This CDR3 region has 16 residues. Written as DNA, the CDR3 is TGTGCCAGCATCATGGGGACTAGCGACCACACCGGGGAGCTGTTTTTT. Translation gives CASIMGTSDHTGELFF.

Ten or more counts support this clonotype. This chain links TRBV12-3 or TRBV12-4 with TRBJ2-3; no definite D call. V shed 3 bases and J shed 3 bases, with 1 base lying between them. This CDR3 is built from 11 residues. CDR3 residues: CASSLTDTQYF. The DNA for the CDR3 is TGTGCCAGCAGTTTGACAGATACGCAGTATTTT.